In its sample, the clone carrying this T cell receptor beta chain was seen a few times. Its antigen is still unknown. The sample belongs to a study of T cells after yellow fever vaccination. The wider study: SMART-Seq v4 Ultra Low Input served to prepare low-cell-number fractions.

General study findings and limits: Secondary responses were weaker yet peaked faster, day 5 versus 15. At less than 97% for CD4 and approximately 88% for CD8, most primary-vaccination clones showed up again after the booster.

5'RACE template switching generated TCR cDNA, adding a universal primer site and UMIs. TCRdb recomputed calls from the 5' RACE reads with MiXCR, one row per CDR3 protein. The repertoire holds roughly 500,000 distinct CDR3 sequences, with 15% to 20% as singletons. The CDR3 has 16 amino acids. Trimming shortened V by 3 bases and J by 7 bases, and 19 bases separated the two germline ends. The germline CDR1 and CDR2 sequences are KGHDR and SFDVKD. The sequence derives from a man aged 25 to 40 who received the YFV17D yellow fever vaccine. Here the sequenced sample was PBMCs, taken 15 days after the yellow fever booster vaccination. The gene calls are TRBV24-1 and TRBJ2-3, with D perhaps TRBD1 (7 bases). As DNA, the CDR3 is TGTGCCACCAGTGATCCCGGCGGGACAGACTCTAATACGCAGTATTTT. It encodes CATSDPGGTDSNTQYF.